Each of the 12 T cell receptor beta chains below was sequenced from the same sample in a study of neoadjuvant anti-PD-1 for oral cavity cancer. This table comes from immunoSEQ multiplex PCR, and its TCRdb copy is limited to in-frame clones, with some not included. Of around 12,000 clones in the sample, roughly three fifths were seen once. The sequencing used PBMCs, collected before nivolumab (anti-PD-1) treatment. These receptors were collected from a person aged 35-79 years with oral cavity squamous cell carcinoma.

This clone showed up just a few times. This rearrangement joins TRBV28 to TRBJ2-2; 10 bases map to TRBD2. The length of the CDR3 is 15 residues. V shed 5 bases, J shed 7 bases, and the junction held 7 bases outside the gene matches. The germline gives CDR1 MDHEN, CDR2 SYDVKM. The CDR3 loop reads CASSPSGGAVGELFF. The CDR3 DNA reads TGTGCCAGCAGTCCTAGCGGGGGCGCAGTCGGGGAGCTGTTTTTT.

The chain links TRBV9 to TRBJ2-1, with 7 bases aligning to TRBD2. Germline assignment: CDR1 SGDLS and CDR2 YYNGEE. CDR3 length: 17 residues. Losses at the gene ends were 0 bases for V and 4 bases for J; bases not matched to a gene: 10. The CDR3 here is CASSVEPAWGGYNEQFF. CDR3 DNA sequence: TGTGCCAGCAGCGTAGAACCGGCTTGGGGGGGATACAATGAGCAGTTCTTC.

The V call is TRBV5-4, the J call TRBJ2-2; 7 nucleotides align to TRBD2. CDR1 SGHNT and CDR2 YYREEE come from the germline V gene (reference sequence). V was pared by 3 bases and J by 5 bases, with 10 bases of the junction left unmatched. CDR3 size: 16 residues. The CDR3 DNA reads TGTGCCAGCAGCTCCCCAGCGGGGCAGGAGACCGGGGAGCTGTTTTTT. This codes for CASSSPAGQETGELFF. Looking up the rest from reference TRBV5-4 and TRBJ2-2 gives the full variable domain: ETGVTQSPTHLIKTRGQQVTLRCSSQSGHNTVSWYQQALGQGPQFIFQYYREEENGRGNFPPRFSGLQFPNYSSELNVNALELDDSALYLCASSSPAGQETGELFFGEGSRLTVL.

The chain uses TRBV11-3 and TRBJ2-7, with D tentatively TRBD2 (6 bases). Germline CDR1 reads SGHNT; CDR2 reads YENEEA. The CDR3 sequence is 18 residues long. The V gene lost 1 base and the J gene lost 3 bases, with 22 bases spanning the gap. The CDR3 nucleotides read TGTGCCAGCAGCTTAGGGAGAAAGGAGGGCTCACCTCTCTACGAGCAGTACTTC. It specifies CASSLGRKEGSPLYEQYF.

V and J are TRBV2 and TRBJ2-6; tentative D call: TRBD1 (6 bases). Trimming shortened V by 6 bases and J by 4 bases, and 13 bases separated the two germline ends. Germline V gene data show CDR1 as SNHLY and CDR2 as FYNNEI. CDR3 length equals 15 residues. The CDR3 DNA reads as TGTGCCAGCAGGGACAGATCCACCGGGGCCAACGTCCTGACTTTC. The encoded protein is CASRDRSTGANVLTF.

The chain has TRBV7-6 and TRBJ2-6, with D unresolved. Looked up from germline, CDR1 is SGHVS and CDR2 is FNYEAQ. This CDR3 contains 15 residues. Trimming took 1 base from V and 4 from J, leaving 8 bases between them. The CDR3: CASSLEGSGANVLTF. The CDR3 DNA is TGTGCCAGCAGCTTAGAAGGATCCGGGGCCAACGTCCTGACTTTC.

V is TRBV7-8 and J is TRBJ1-6; D perhaps matches TRBD1 (6 bases). CDR3 size: 15 residues. Trimming left V 10 bases short and J 7 bases short, with 20 bases between. Looked up from germline, CDR1 is SGHVS and CDR2 is FQNEAQ. This chain's CDR3 is CATLRGGIRNSPLHF. The DNA for the CDR3 is TGTGCCACTTTGAGGGGGGGCATTCGAAATTCACCCCTCCACTTT.

The J gene is TRBJ2-7, the V gene TRBV6-5; D may correspond to TRBD1 or TRBD2 (5 bases each). With 2 bases removed from V and 2 bases from J, the gap between germline ends came to 10 bases. CDR1 is MNHEY and CDR2 is SVGAGI in the germline V gene. This CDR3 has 14 amino acids. CDR3 sequence (DNA): TGTGCCAGCAGTTACAACAGAGGGGCCTACGAGCAGTACTTC. Protein: CASSYNRGAYEQYF.

The chain is built from TRBV5-1 and TRBJ2-1; no reliable D call. Germline CDR1 and CDR2: SGHRS and YFSETQ. The CDR3 has 14 residues. The V and J ends lost 2 bases and 6 bases respectively, with 12 bases between them. As DNA, the CDR3 is TGCGCCAGCAGCTTTTTAGCCAACTCCAATGAGCAGTTCTTC. This translates into CASSFLANSNEQFF.

This chain uses TRBV6-1 with TRBJ1-6; 11 positions agree with TRBD1. The CDR3 is 14 residues long. The V gene end was trimmed by 7 bases and the J gene end by 14 bases; junction bases not matched to a gene: 10. The germline gives CDR1 MNHNS, CDR2 SASEGT. CDR3 sequence (DNA): TGTGCCAGCACTAGGACAGGGGGCGGTGGAGCCCTCCACTTT. Protein: CASTRTGGGGALHF.

In this sample, this clone turned up a few times. The genes are TRBV25-1 and TRBJ2-1, with a possible D match to TRBD2 (6 bases). Trimming shortened V by 2 bases and J by 5 bases, and 10 bases separated the two germline ends. This CDR3 is built from 14 residues. CDR1 MGHDK and CDR2 SYGVNS come from the germline V gene. The CDR3 DNA reads TGTGCCAGCAGTGAAGACGGGGGAAACAATGAGCAGTTCTTC. Its protein is CASSEDGGNNEQFF.

V is TRBV28 and J is TRBJ2-7; TRBD2 agrees at 10 bases. This CDR3 is built from 15 residues. Germline lookup yields CDR1 MDHEN and CDR2 SYDVKM. V lost 6 bases and J lost 5; bases outside the gene matches: 10. The CDR3 nucleotides read TGTGCCAGCAGGTGGACTAGCGGCCTGGGAAACGAGCAGTACTTC. Residues: CASRWTSGLGNEQYF.